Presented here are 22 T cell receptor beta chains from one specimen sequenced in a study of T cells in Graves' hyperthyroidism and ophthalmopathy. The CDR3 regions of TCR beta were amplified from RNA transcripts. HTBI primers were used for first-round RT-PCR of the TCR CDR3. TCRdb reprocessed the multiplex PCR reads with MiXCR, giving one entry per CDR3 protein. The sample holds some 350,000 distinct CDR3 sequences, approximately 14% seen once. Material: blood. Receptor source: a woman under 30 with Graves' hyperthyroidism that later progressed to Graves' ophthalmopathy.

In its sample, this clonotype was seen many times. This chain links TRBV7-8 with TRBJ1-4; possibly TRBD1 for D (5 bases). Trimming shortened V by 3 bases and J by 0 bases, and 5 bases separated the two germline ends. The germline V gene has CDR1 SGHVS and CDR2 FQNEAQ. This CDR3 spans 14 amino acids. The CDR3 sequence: CASSLTATNEKLFF. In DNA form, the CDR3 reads TGTGCCAGCAGCTTGACAGCAACTAATGAAAAACTGTTTTTT.

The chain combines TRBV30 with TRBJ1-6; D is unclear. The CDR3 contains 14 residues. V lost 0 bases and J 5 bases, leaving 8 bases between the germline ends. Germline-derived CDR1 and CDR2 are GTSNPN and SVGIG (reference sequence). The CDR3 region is CAWSVTNHNSPLHF. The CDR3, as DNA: TGTGCCTGGAGTGTAACCAACCATAATTCACCCCTCCACTTT.

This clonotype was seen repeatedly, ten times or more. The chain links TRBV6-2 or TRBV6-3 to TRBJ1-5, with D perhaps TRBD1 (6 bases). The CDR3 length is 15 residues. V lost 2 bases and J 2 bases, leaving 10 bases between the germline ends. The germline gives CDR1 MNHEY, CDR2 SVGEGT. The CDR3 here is CASSYPGHRNQPQHF. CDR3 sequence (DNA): TGTGCCAGCAGTTACCCGGGACACCGCAATCAGCCCCAGCATTTT.

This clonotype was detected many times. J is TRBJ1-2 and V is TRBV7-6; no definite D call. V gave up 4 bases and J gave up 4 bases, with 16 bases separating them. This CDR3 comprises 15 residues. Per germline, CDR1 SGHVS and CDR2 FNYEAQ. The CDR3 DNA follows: TGTGCCAGCAGCTCGCGGACGGTGCCGGGCTATGGCTACACCTTC. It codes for CASSSRTVPGYGYTF.

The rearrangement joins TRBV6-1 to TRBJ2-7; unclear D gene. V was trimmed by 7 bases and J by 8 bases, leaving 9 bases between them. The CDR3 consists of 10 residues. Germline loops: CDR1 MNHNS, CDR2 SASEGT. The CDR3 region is CASTEYKQYF. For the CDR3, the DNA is TGTGCCAGCACAGAGTATAAGCAGTACTTC.

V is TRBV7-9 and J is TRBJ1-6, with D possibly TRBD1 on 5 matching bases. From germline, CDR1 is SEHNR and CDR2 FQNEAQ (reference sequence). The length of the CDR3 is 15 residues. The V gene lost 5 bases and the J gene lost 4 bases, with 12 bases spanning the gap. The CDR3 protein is CASSPGLGYNSPLHF. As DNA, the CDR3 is TGTGCCAGCAGCCCAGGGTTGGGATATAATTCACCCCTCCACTTT.

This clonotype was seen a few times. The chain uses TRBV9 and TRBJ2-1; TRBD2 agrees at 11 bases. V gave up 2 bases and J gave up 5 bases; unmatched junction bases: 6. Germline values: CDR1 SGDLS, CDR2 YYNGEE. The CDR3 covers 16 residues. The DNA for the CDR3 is TGTGCCAGCAGCGTCCAACTAGCGGGAGTTAACAATGAGCAGTTCTTC. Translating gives CASSVQLAGVNNEQFF.

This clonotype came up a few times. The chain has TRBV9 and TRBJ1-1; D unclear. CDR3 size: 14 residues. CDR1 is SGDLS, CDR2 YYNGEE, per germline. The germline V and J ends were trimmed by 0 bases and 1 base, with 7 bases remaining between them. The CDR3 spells CASSVGAENTEAFF. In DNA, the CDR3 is TGTGCCAGCAGCGTAGGGGCGGAGAACACTGAAGCTTTCTTT. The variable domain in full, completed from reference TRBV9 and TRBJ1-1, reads DSGVTQTPKHLITATGQRVTLRCSPRSGDLSVYWYQQSLDQGLQFLIQYYNGEERAKGNILERFSAQQFPDLHSELNLSSLELGDSALYFCASSVGAENTEAFFGQGTRLTVV.

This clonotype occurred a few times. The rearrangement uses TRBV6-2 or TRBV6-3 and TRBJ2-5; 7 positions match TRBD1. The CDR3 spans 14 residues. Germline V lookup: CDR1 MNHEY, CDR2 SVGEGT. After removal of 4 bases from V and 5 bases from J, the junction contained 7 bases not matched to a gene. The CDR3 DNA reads TGTGCCAGCAGTTTGACAGGGAAGGGCGAGACCCAGTACTTC. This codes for CASSLTGKGETQYF.

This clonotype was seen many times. CDR3 loop: CASSPRGGYEQFF. In nucleotides, the CDR3 is TGTGCCAGCAGCCCCCGGGGGGGGTATGAGCAGTTCTTC. V gene TRBV7-2 combines with J gene TRBJ2-1; TRBD2 aligns across 8 bases. The V and J ends lost 5 bases and 8 bases, in that order; junction bases with no gene match: 5. CDR1 is SGHTA and CDR2 is FQGNSA in the germline V gene. CDR3 length equals 13 residues.

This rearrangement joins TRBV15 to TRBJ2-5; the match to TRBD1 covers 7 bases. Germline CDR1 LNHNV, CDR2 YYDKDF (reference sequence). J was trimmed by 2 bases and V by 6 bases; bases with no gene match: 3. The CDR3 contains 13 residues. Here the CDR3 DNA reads TGTGCCACCAGAGACAGGGCGCAAGAGACCCAGTACTTC. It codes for CATRDRAQETQYF.

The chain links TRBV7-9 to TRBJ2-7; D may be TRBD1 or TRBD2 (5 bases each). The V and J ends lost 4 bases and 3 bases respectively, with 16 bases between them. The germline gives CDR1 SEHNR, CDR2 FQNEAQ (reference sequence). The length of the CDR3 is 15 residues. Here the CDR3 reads CASSSPGDRNYEQYF. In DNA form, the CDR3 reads TGTGCCAGCAGCTCACCCGGGGACCGGAACTACGAGCAGTACTTC.

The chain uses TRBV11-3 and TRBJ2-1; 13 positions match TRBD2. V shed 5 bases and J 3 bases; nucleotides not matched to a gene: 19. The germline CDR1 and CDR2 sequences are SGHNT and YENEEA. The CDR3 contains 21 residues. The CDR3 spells CASSQARLAGGGNKLYNEQFF. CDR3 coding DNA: TGTGCCAGCAGCCAAGCCCGACTAGCGGGAGGAGGCAATAAACTCTACAATGAGCAGTTCTTC.

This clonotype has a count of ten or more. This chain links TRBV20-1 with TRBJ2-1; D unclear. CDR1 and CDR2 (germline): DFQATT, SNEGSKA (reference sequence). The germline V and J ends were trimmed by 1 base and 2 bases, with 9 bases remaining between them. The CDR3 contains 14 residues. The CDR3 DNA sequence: TGCAGTGCTAGAGGGGCTAACCCCTACAATGAGCAGTTCTTC. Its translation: CSARGANPYNEQFF.

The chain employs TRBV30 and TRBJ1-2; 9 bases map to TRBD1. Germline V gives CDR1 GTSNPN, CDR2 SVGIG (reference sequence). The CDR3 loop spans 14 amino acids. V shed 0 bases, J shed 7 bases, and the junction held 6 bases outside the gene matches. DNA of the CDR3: TGTGCCTGGAGTGTAGACAGGGGGTTCGCTGGCTACACCTTC. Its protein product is CAWSVDRGFAGYTF.

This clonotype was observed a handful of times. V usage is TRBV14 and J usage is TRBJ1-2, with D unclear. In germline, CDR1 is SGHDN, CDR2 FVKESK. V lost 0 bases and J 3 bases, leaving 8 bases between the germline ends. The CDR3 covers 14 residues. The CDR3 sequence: CASSQETTYYGYTF. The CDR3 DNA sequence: TGTGCCAGCAGCCAAGAAACCACCTACTATGGCTACACCTTC.

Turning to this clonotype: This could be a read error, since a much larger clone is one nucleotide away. The CDR3 region is CASINGAAMNTEAFF. The CDR3 nucleotides read TGTGCCAGCATTAACGGAGCGGCGATGAACACTGAAGCTTTCTTT. V is TRBV6-9 and J is TRBJ1-1, with no clear D. Germline V gene sequence: CDR1 MNHGY, CDR2 SVAAGI. Trimming stripped 7 bases from V and 0 bases from J, with 15 bases between. The CDR3 runs 15 residues.

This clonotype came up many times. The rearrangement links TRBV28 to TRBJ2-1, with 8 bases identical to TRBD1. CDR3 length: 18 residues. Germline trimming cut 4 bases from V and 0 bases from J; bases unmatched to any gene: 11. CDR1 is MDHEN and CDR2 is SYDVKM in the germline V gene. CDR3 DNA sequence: TGTGCCAGCAGTTCGTTCCTCCGACAGGGGATCTCCTACAATGAGCAGTTCTTC. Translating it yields CASSSFLRQGISYNEQFF.

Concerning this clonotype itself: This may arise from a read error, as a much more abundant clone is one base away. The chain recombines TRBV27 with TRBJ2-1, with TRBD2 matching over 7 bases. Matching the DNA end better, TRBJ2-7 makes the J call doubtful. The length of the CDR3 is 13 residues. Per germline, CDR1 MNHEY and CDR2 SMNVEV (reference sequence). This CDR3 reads CASSQLAYNEQYF. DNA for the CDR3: TGTGCCAGCAGCCAACTAGCGTACAATGAGCAGTACTTC.

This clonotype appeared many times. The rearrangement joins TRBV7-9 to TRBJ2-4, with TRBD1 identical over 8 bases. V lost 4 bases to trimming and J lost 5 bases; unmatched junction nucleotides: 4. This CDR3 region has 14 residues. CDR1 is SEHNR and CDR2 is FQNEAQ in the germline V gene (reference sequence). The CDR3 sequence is CASSSQGAENIQYF. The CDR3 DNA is TGTGCCAGCAGCTCGCAGGGGGCGGAAAACATTCAGTACTTC.

As DNA, the CDR3 is TGTGCCAGCAGCCTCAAACCCCCGGGGCGCTTTGATGAAAAACTGTTTTTT. This encodes CASSLKPPGRFDEKLFF. This chain links TRBV4-2 with TRBJ1-4; a weak D match, TRBD1 (5 bases). The length of the CDR3 is 17 residues. CDR1 is LGHNA, CDR2 YNFKEQ, per germline. V was shortened by 4 bases and J by 6 bases, with 21 bases between the two germline ends.

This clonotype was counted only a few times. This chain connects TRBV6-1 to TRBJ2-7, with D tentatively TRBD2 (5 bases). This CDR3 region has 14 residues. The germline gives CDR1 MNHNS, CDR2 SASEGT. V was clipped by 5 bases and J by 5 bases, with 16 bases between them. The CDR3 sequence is CASSQTREFHEQYF. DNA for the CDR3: TGTGCCAGCAGTCAGACACGGGAATTCCACGAGCAGTACTTC.